One sample yielded the 26 T cell receptor beta chains listed below, sequenced in a study of naive and memory T cell subsets. Regarding the study as a whole: Especially in CD8 cells, naive repertoires contained a few larger clonotypes, possibly CD45RA-re-expressing memory cells.

Both TRBC1 and TRBC2 were covered by a beta constant-region primer of two equimolar oligonucleotides. Four rounds of PCR amplified the ligated cDNA using nested alpha and beta constant-region primers plus SP2. TCRdb processed the UMI-ligation and nested PCR reads anew with MiXCR; each CDR3 protein has one entry. This sample yields about 150,000 distinct CDR3 sequences, of which roughly 22% are seen a single time; over 0.09% belongs to the top ten. Their specific antigens are unknown. The source material was naive CD4+ T cells from blood. Source of these receptors: a human donor in good health.

This clonotype was counted only a few times. The chain uses TRBV29-1 and TRBJ2-1, with D possibly being TRBD1 (7 bases). CDR3 size: 14 residues. V lost 6 bases to trimming and J lost 2 bases, with 14 bases between them. Germline V CDR1 and CDR2: SQVTM, ANQGSEA. The CDR3 region has the DNA TGCAGCGTAGTCCAGGGGGAGGCCTACAATGAGCAGTTCTTC. As protein: CSVVQGEAYNEQFF.

The J gene is TRBJ2-3, the V gene TRBV6-1, with 7 nucleotides matching TRBD2. Losses at the gene ends were 7 bases for V and 1 base for J; bases not matched to a gene: 8. CDR1 is MNHNS and CDR2 is SASEGT in the germline V gene. The CDR3 consists of 15 residues. CDR3 coding DNA: TGTGCCAGCATCCTAATGGGGGGGGGCACAGATACGCAGTATTTT. Translated, it gives CASILMGGGTDTQYF.

The rearrangement joins TRBV5-5 to TRBJ2-1; TRBD2 aligns across 10 bases. V lost 1 base to trimming and J lost 6 bases; unmatched junction nucleotides: 10. The CDR3 contains 17 residues. The germline V gene encodes CDR1 SGHKS and CDR2 YYEKEE (reference sequence). CDR3 protein: CASSLIASGGKVNEQFF. For the CDR3, the DNA is TGTGCCAGCAGCTTGATAGCTAGCGGGGGAAAAGTCAATGAGCAGTTCTTC.

The gene calls are TRBV20-1 and TRBJ1-1; no firm D call. The CDR3 covers 14 residues. From germline, CDR1 is DFQATT and CDR2 SNEGSKA (reference sequence). V gave up 0 bases and J gave up 0 bases, with 8 bases separating them. The CDR3 sequence: CSARDRPLNTEAFF. The CDR3 DNA reads TGCAGTGCTAGAGATAGGCCCCTGAACACTGAAGCTTTCTTT.

The chain employs TRBV7-2 and TRBJ2-3, with D tentatively TRBD1 or TRBD2 (6 bases each). Trimming removed 2 bases at V and 3 bases at J, with 21 bases between. This CDR3 is built from 18 residues. From germline, CDR1 is SGHTA and CDR2 FQGNSA. Here the CDR3 DNA reads TGTGCCAGCAGCTTATCGCCTCCAGGGGTGGAGGGTACAGATACGCAGTATTTT. It encodes CASSLSPPGVEGTDTQYF.

The chain uses TRBV12-3 or TRBV12-4 and TRBJ2-1; D might be TRBD1 or TRBD2, each matching 5 bases. This CDR3 comprises 12 residues. V lost 1 base to trimming and J lost 10 bases, with 8 bases between them. The DNA of the CDR3 is TGTGCCAGCAGTTTAGGGGGACCCGAGCAGTTCTTC. It yields the protein CASSLGGPEQFF.

This clonotype was detected only a few times. The rearrangement joins TRBV7-2 to TRBJ2-1; 10 bases agree with TRBD2. Germline CDR1 reads SGHTA; CDR2 reads FQGNSA. Trimming cost V 1 base and J 2 bases; bases outside gene matches: 2. The CDR3 sequence is 16 residues long. The CDR3 reads CASSLDGTSAYNEQFF. The CDR3 nucleotides read TGTGCCAGCAGCTTAGATGGGACTAGCGCCTACAATGAGCAGTTCTTC.

V and J are TRBV6-6 and TRBJ2-1; the D gene is possibly TRBD2 (6 bases). V lost 4 bases to trimming and J lost 0 bases, with 16 bases between them. In germline, CDR1 is MNHNY, CDR2 SVGAGI (reference sequence). There are 17 residues in the CDR3. Here the CDR3 reads CASSWDSSLSSYNEQFF. The CDR3 DNA sequence: TGTGCCAGCAGTTGGGACTCCTCTTTAAGCTCCTACAATGAGCAGTTCTTC.

V gene TRBV2 combines with J gene TRBJ2-2; D is uncertain. From germline, CDR1 is SNHLY and CDR2 FYNNEI. The CDR3 covers 14 residues. V was shortened by 3 bases and J by 6 bases, with 11 bases between the two germline ends. The CDR3 DNA sequence: TGTGCCAGCAGTGAGGTCAGAGGAGCCGGGGAGCTGTTTTTT. Its translation: CASSEVRGAGELFF.

CDR3 bases: TGTGCCAGCAGCTGGTGGGGGCTCCTAGCCAAAAACATTCAGTACTTC. Translating gives CASSWWGLLAKNIQYF. The chain combines TRBV5-6 with TRBJ2-4; TRBD1 might be the D (6 bases). Trimming removed 3 bases at V and 0 bases at J, with 13 bases between. This CDR3 comprises 16 residues. CDR1 SGHDT and CDR2 YYEEEE come from the germline V gene.

This chain uses TRBV3-1 with TRBJ2-5, with TRBD1 matching over 9 bases. CDR1 LGHDT and CDR2 YNNKEL come from the germline V gene (reference sequence). Trimming removed 7 bases from V and 6 bases from J; junction bases left unmatched: 9. CDR3 length: 14 residues. As DNA, the CDR3 is TGTGCCAGCACCCGAGGGACAGGGCGGAAGACCCAGTACTTC. It translates to CASTRGTGRKTQYF.

CDR3 DNA sequence: TGCGCCAGCAGTAGAGGGACAGCGAACACTGAAGCTTTCTTT. Its translation: CASSRGTANTEAFF. The chain combines TRBV5-1 with TRBJ1-1; 7 bases align to TRBD1. With V trimmed by 5 bases and J by 1 base, 5 bases remained unmatched. CDR3 length: 14 amino acids. Germline CDR1 is SGHRS and CDR2 is YFSETQ.

V gene TRBV28 combines with J gene TRBJ2-1; the D is unclear. From germline, CDR1 is MDHEN and CDR2 SYDVKM. The CDR3 runs to 14 residues. V shed 2 bases and J shed 1 base, with 6 bases lying between them. In nucleotides, the CDR3 is TGTGCCAGCAGTTTAGTGGGATCCTACAATGAGCAGTTCTTC. It is translated as CASSLVGSYNEQFF.

The gene calls are TRBV19 and TRBJ1-2; 8 bases match TRBD1. Losses at the gene ends were 7 bases for V and 3 bases for J; bases not matched to a gene: 4. CDR3 size: 13 residues. The germline CDR1 and CDR2 sequences are LNHDA and SQIVND (reference sequence). CDR3 nucleotides: TGTGCCAGTAAGACAGGGGAGGACTATGGCTACACCTTC. Protein product: CASKTGEDYGYTF.

This clonotype was seen only a few times. This chain joins TRBV18 and TRBJ1-1; no reliable D call. The CDR3 length is 15 residues. Deletions cut 0 bases from V and 3 bases from J, with 11 bases between. Germline CDR1 and CDR2: KGHSH and LQKENI. DNA of the CDR3: TGTGCCAGCTCACCACCATGGGAACTCGACACTGAAGCTTTCTTT. This encodes CASSPPWELDTEAFF.

The chain is built from TRBV11-2 and TRBJ1-4; D gene uncertain. The CDR3 length is 14 residues. With 5 bases removed from V and 5 bases from J, the gap between germline ends came to 12 bases. CDR1 and CDR2 (germline): SGHAT, FQNNGV. The CDR3 DNA sequence: TGTGCCAGCAGCCAGAGGAGGATGAATGAAAAACTGTTTTTT. It translates to CASSQRRMNEKLFF. Variable domain in full (rest from reference TRBV11-2 and TRBJ1-4): EAGVAQSPRYKIIEKRQSVAFWCNPISGHATLYWYQQILGQGPKLLIQFQNNGVVDDSQLPKDRFSAERLKGVDSTLKIQPAKLEDSAVYLCASSQRRMNEKLFFGSGTQLSVL.

This clonotype was counted a few times. The J gene is TRBJ2-4, the V gene TRBV20-1; D is undetermined. The V gene lost 3 bases and the J gene lost 4 bases, with 7 bases spanning the gap. The CDR3 spans 12 residues. CDR1 is DFQATT and CDR2 is SNEGSKA in the germline V gene (reference sequence). Here the CDR3 reads CSASDWKNIQYF. The CDR3 region has the DNA TGCAGTGCTAGTGACTGGAAAAACATTCAGTACTTC.

J is TRBJ2-1 and V is TRBV4-3, with D possibly TRBD1 on 6 matching bases. This CDR3 is built from 14 residues. Germline V gene sequence: CDR1 LGHNA, CDR2 YSLEER. The germline V and J ends were trimmed by 2 bases and 6 bases, with 11 bases remaining between them. The CDR3 reads CASSQWTVGNEQFF. For the CDR3, the DNA is TGCGCCAGCAGCCAATGGACAGTCGGCAATGAGCAGTTCTTC.

This clonotype came up a few times. This chain links TRBV18 with TRBJ2-7; D is perhaps TRBD2 (5 bases). Trimming removed 0 bases from V and 7 bases from J, with 10 bases in between. The germline gives CDR1 KGHSH, CDR2 LQKENI. The CDR3 consists of 13 residues. CDR3 loop: CASSPPVSGEQYF. The CDR3 DNA follows: TGTGCCAGCTCACCACCGGTTTCGGGAGAGCAGTACTTC. Combining the CDR3 with reference TRBV18 and TRBJ2-7 gives the whole variable domain NAGVMQNPRHLVRRRGQEARLRCSPMKGHSHVYWYRQLPEEGLKFMVYLQKENIIDESGMPKERFSAEFPKEGPSILRIQQVVRGDSAAYFCASSPPVSGEQYFGPGTRLTVT.

The chain employs TRBV19 and TRBJ1-3; D remains unclear. Germline V lookup: CDR1 LNHDA, CDR2 SQIVND (reference sequence). The CDR3 runs to 14 residues. Trimming stripped 5 bases from V and 0 bases from J, with 8 bases between. The CDR3 loop reads CASSDPDSGNTIYF. Written as DNA, the CDR3 is TGTGCCAGTAGTGACCCGGACTCTGGAAACACCATATATTTT.

The chain carries TRBV4-2 and TRBJ2-6, with 9 bases fitting TRBD2. The CDR3 extends over 19 amino acids. The V segment lost 0 bases and the J segment 1 base; nucleotides outside the gene matches: 7. The germline gives CDR1 LGHNA, CDR2 YNFKEQ. This chain's CDR3 is CASSQDSSGTISGANVLTF. For the CDR3, the DNA is TGTGCCAGCAGCCAAGATTCTAGCGGGACCATATCTGGGGCCAACGTCCTGACTTTC.

V gene TRBV20-1 combines with J gene TRBJ2-5; 7 bases map to TRBD2. The J segment lost 5 bases and the V segment lost 0 bases, leaving 18 bases of the junction unmatched. This CDR3 has 18 residues. CDR1 DFQATT and CDR2 SNEGSKA come from the germline V gene (reference sequence). This CDR3 reads CSARDPGRGASQGETQYF. CDR3 nucleotide sequence: TGCAGTGCTAGAGACCCGGGGAGGGGCGCAAGCCAAGGGGAGACCCAGTACTTC.

This clonotype came up a few times. V gene TRBV7-8 combines with J gene TRBJ1-2; D call uncertain. V was shortened by 1 base and J by 2 bases, with 17 bases between the two germline ends. Germline loops: CDR1 SGHVS, CDR2 FQNEAQ. CDR3 length equals 17 residues. The DNA for the CDR3 is TGTGCCAGCAGCTTAGGCGGATCTTTATCCCCAAACTATGGCTACACCTTC. The encoded protein is CASSLGGSLSPNYGYTF.

The gene calls are TRBV29-1 and TRBJ2-7; 8 bases agree with TRBD1. V shed 7 bases and J 3 bases; nucleotides not matched to a gene: 5. The CDR3 runs 12 residues. Germline CDR1 and CDR2: SQVTM and ANQGSEA. The DNA for the CDR3 is TGCAGCGCTAACGGACAGGGCTACGAGCAGTACTTC. Protein product: CSANGQGYEQYF.

The V gene is TRBV7-2, the J gene TRBJ2-7, with D possibly being TRBD1 (6 bases). Germline-derived CDR1 and CDR2 are SGHTA and FQGNSA. V was trimmed by 5 bases and J by 6 bases, leaving 17 bases between them. The CDR3 has 14 residues. CDR3 sequence reads: CASSRYTSRGEQYF. The CDR3, as DNA: TGTGCCAGCAGCCGTTATACTTCCAGGGGCGAGCAGTACTTC.

The genes are TRBV6-5 and TRBJ2-5; D gene uncertain. Germline CDR1 and CDR2: MNHEY and SVGAGI. Between the trimmed V and J ends, which lost 0 bases and 7 bases, there was a span of 6 bases. The CDR3 is 12 amino acids. In nucleotides, the CDR3 is TGTGCCAGCAGTTACTCGACTGGGACCCAGTACTTC. Protein product: CASSYSTGTQYF.